Below are 7 T cell receptor beta chains sequenced from a single sample in a study of T cell responses to AZD1222 COVID-19 vaccine. Clones were sequenced by immunoSEQ multiplex PCR, and TCRdb holds only the in-frame ones, with some missing. This sample has under 90,000 clones; 83% occur once, and the top ten carry roughly 1.3%. Sequenced here: peripheral blood, sampled 28 days after the second AZD1222 dose. Receptor source: an adult who received the AZD1222 COVID-19 vaccine.

The chain combines TRBV7-6 with TRBJ1-1; D remains ambiguous. Trimming shortened V by 5 bases and J by 0 bases, and 7 bases separated the two germline ends. The CDR3 is made up of 13 amino acids. Germline CDR1 and CDR2: SGHVS and FNYEAQ. The CDR3 is CASSLALNTEAFF. For the CDR3, the DNA is TGTGCCAGCAGCCTCGCCCTGAACACTGAAGCTTTCTTT.

This clone was seen just once. The rearrangement uses TRBV28 and TRBJ1-2, with D possibly being TRBD1 (5 bases). The CDR3 consists of 15 residues. Trimming took off 5 bases at V and 4 bases at J, with 17 bases between the two ends. Germline CDR1 reads MDHEN; CDR2 reads SYDVKM. CDR3 bases: TGTGCCAGCAGTGCCCCCGGGACGGTATTCTATGGCTACACCTTC. It encodes CASSAPGTVFYGYTF.

This clone turned up a few times. V is TRBV13 and J is TRBJ2-3; D might be TRBD2 (5 bases). The CDR3 sequence is 16 residues long. Between the trimmed V and J ends, which lost 3 bases and 2 bases, there was a span of 15 bases. Per germline, CDR1 PRHDT and CDR2 FYEKMQ (reference sequence). This CDR3 reads CASSFSRALSTDTQYF. The CDR3 DNA reads TGTGCCAGCAGCTTCTCGCGGGCCCTTTCCACAGATACGCAGTATTTT.

CDR3 protein: CASSQGASYTGELFF. In DNA form, the CDR3 reads TGCGCCAGCAGCCAAGGTGCGAGCTACACCGGGGAGCTGTTTTTT. V is TRBV4-3 and J is TRBJ2-2; D uncertain. The V gene's germline CDR1 is LGHNA and CDR2 YSLEER. V lost 1 base and J 3 bases, leaving 9 bases between the germline ends. This CDR3 is 15 amino acids long.

The chain has TRBV28 and TRBJ1-4, with D uncertain. Trimming removed 7 bases at V and 3 bases at J, with 30 bases between. The CDR3 extends over 20 amino acids. Germline CDR1 is MDHEN and CDR2 is SYDVKM. Written as DNA, the CDR3 is TGTGCCAGCAATTCGAACTGGACCCCTGCGTGGATTCAATCTAATGAAAAACTGTTTTTT. It specifies CASNSNWTPAWIQSNEKLFF. Using reference TRBV28 and TRBJ1-4 for the parts outside the CDR3, the full variable domain is DVKVTQSSRYLVKRTGEKVFLECVQDMDHENMFWYRQDPGLGLRLIYFSYDVKMKEKGDIPEGYSVSREKKERFSLILESASTNQTSMYLCASNSNWTPAWIQSNEKLFFGSGTQLSVL.

Within the sample, this clone is medium-sized (0.01 to 0.1%). The rearrangement uses TRBV7-2 and TRBJ1-1; D gene unclear. The length of the CDR3 is 13 residues. The V end was cut by 2 bases, the J end by 1 base, with 5 bases between. From germline, CDR1 is SGHTA and CDR2 FQGNSA. CDR3 loop: CASSLHRNTEAFF. CDR3 in DNA: TGTGCCAGCAGCTTACATCGGAACACTGAAGCTTTCTTT. The complete variable domain, with remaining parts taken from reference TRBV7-2 and TRBJ1-1, reads GAGVSQSPSNKVTEKGKDVELRCDPISGHTALYWYRQSLGQGLEFLIYFQGNSAPDKSGLPSDRFSAERTGGSVSTLTIQRTQQEDSAVYLCASSLHRNTEAFFGQGTRLTVV.

The chain carries TRBV3-1 (or the pseudogene TRBV3-2) and TRBJ1-1; D is unclear. V was clipped by 1 base and J by 3 bases, with 12 bases between them. The CDR3 has 15 residues. Germline CDR1 and CDR2: LGHDT and YNNKEL (reference sequence). CDR3 in amino acids: CASSQGTGEYTEAFF. As DNA, the CDR3 is TGTGCCAGCAGCCAAGGAACTGGCGAATACACTGAAGCTTTCTTT.